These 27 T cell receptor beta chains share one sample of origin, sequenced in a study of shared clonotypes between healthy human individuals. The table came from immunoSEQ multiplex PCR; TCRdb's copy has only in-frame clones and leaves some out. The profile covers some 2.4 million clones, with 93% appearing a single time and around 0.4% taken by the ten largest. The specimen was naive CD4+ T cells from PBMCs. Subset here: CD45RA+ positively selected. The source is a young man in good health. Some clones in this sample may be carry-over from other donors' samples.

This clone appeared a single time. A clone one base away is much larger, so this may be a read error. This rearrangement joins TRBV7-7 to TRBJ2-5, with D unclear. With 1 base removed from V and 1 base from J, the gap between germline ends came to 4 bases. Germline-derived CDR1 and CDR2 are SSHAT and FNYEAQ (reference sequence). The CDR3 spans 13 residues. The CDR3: CASSLDSQETQYF. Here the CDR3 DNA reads TGTGCCAGCAGCTTAGACAGCCAAGAGACCCAGTACTTC. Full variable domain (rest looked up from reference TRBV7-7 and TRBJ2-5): GAGVSQSPRYKVTKRGQDVTLRCDPISSHATLYWYQQALGQGPEFLTYFNYEAQPDKSGLPSDRFSAERPEGSISTLTIQRTEQRDSAMYRCASSLDSQETQYFGPGTRLLVL.

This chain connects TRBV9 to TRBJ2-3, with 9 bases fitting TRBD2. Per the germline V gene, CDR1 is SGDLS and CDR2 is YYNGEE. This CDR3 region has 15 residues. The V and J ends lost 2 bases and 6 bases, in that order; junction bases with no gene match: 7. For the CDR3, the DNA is TGTGCCAGCAGCGTCAGCGGGAGGCCATGGGATACGCAGTATTTT. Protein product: CASSVSGRPWDTQYF.

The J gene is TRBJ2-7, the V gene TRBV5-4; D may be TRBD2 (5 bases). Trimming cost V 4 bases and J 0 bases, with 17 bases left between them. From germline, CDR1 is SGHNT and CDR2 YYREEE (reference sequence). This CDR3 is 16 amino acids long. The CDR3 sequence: CASSGIARSASYEQYF. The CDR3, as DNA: TGTGCCAGCAGCGGTATTGCTCGTAGCGCCTCCTACGAGCAGTACTTC.

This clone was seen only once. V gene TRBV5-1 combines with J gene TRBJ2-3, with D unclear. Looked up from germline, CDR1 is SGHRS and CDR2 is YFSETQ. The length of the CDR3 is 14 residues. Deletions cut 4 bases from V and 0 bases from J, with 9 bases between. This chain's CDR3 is CASSDISSTDTQYF. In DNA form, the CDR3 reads TGCGCCAGCAGCGACATATCTAGCACAGATACGCAGTATTTT.

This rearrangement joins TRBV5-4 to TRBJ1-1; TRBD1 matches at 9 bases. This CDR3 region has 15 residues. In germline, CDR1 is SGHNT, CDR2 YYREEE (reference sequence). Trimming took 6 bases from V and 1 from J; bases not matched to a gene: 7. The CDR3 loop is CASTPTGGENTEAFF. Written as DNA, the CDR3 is TGTGCCAGCACCCCGACAGGGGGGGAGAACACTGAAGCTTTCTTT.

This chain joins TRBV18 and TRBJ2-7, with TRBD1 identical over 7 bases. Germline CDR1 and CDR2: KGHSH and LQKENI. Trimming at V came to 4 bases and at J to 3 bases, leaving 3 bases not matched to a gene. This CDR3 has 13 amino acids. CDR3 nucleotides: TGTGCCAGCTCACTCGGACAGGTCTACGAGCAGTACTTC. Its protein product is CASSLGQVYEQYF. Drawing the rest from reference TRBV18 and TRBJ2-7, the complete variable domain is NAGVMQNPRHLVRRRGQEARLRCSPMKGHSHVYWYRQLPEEGLKFMVYLQKENIIDESGMPKERFSAEFPKEGPSILRIQQVVRGDSAAYFCASSLGQVYEQYFGPGTRLTVT.

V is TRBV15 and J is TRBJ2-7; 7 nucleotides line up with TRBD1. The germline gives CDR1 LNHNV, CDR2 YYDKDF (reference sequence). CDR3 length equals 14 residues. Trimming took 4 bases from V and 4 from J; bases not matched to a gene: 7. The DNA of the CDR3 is TGTGCCACCAGCATAGGGGGCAGGGTATACGAGCAGTACTTC. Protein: CATSIGGRVYEQYF.

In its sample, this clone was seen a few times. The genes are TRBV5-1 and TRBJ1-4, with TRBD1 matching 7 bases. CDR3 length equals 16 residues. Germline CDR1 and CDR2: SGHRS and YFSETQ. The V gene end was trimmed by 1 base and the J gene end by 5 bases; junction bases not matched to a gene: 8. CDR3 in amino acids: CASSLSPGQRNEKLFF. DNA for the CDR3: TGCGCCAGCAGCTTGAGCCCGGGACAGAGAAATGAAAAACTGTTTTTT.

The CDR3 region is CAISVSGSLVETQYF. DNA of the CDR3: TGTGCCATCAGTGTTAGCGGGAGTTTGGTAGAGACCCAGTACTTC. This chain joins TRBV10-3 and TRBJ2-5, with 9 bases fitting TRBD2. Unmatched junction bases numbered 7, after V lost 4 bases and J lost 4 bases. Germline V gives CDR1 ENHRY, CDR2 SYGVKD. CDR3 length: 15 amino acids.

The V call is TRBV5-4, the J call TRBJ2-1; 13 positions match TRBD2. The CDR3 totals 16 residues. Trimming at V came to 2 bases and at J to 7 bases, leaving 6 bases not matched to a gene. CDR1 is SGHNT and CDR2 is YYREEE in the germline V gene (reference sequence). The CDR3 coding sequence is TGTGCCAGCAGCTTCTCGAGGACTAGCGGGGGAAATGAGCAGTTCTTC. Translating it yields CASSFSRTSGGNEQFF.

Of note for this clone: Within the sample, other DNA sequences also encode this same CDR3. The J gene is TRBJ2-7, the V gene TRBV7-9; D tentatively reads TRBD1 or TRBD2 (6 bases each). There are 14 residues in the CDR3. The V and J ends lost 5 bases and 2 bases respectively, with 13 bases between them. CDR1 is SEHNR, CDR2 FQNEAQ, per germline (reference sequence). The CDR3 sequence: CASSLGGGPYEQYF. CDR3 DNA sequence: TGTGCCAGCAGCCTCGGGGGCGGCCCCTACGAGCAGTACTTC.

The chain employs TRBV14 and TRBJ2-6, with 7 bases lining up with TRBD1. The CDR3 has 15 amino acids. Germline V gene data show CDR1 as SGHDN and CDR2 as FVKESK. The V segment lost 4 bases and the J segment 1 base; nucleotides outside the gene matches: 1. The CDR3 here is CASSPGGSGANVLTF. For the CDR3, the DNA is TGTGCCAGCAGCCCAGGGGGTTCTGGGGCCAACGTCCTGACTTTC.

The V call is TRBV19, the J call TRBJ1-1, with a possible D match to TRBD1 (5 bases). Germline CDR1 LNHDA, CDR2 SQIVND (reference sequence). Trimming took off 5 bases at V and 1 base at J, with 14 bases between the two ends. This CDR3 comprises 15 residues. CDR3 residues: CASSPRALGNTEAFF. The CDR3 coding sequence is TGTGCCAGTAGTCCCAGGGCCCTTGGGAACACTGAAGCTTTCTTT.

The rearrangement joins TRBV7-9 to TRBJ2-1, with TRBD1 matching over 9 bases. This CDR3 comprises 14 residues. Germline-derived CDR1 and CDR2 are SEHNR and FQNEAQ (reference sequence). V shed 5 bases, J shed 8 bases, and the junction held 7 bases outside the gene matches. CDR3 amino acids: CASSLGQGFYEQFF. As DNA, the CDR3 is TGTGCCAGCAGCCTAGGACAGGGGTTTTATGAGCAGTTCTTC.

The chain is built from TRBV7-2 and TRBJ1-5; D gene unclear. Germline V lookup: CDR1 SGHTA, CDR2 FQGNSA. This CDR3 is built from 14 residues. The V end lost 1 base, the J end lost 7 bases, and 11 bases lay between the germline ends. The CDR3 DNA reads TGTGCCAGCAGCTTAGTGGAGGGCGTGCAGCCCCAGCATTTT. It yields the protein CASSLVEGVQPQHF.

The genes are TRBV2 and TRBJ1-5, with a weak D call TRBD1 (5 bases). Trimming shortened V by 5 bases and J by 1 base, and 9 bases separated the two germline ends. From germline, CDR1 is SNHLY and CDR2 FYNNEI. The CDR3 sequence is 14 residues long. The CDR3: CASSTYRSNQPQHF. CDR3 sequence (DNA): TGTGCCAGCAGTACCTACAGGAGCAATCAGCCCCAGCATTTT.

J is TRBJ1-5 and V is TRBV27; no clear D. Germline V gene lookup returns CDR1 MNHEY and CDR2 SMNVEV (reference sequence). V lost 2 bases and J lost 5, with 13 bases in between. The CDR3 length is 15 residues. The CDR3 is CASSLGEPSDQPQHF. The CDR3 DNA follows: TGTGCCAGCAGTTTAGGCGAGCCCTCGGATCAGCCCCAGCATTTT.

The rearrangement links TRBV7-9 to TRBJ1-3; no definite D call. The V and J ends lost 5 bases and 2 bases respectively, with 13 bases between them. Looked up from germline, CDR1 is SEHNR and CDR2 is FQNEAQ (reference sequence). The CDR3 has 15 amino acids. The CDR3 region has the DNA TGTGCCAGCAGCCCCGCCTCCGCCCCTGGAAACACCATATATTTT. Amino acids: CASSPASAPGNTIYF.

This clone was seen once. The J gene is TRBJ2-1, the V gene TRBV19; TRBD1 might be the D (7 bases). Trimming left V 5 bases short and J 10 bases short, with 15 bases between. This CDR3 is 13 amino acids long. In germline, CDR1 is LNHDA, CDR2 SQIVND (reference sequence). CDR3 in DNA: TGTGCCAGTAGTTTAAGGGGGGACAGAGAGCAGTTCTTC. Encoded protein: CASSLRGDREQFF.

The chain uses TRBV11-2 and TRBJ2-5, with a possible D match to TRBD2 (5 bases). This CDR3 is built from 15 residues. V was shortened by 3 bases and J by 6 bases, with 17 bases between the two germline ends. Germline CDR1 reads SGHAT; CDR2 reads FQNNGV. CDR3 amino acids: CASSLGSGGWQTQYF. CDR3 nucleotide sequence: TGTGCCAGCAGCTTGGGTTCCGGCGGGTGGCAGACCCAGTACTTC.

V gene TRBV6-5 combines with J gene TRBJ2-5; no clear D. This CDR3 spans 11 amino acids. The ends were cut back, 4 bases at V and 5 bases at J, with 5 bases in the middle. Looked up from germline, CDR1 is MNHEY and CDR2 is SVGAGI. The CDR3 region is CASSSSETQYF. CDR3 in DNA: TGTGCCAGCAGTTCTTCCGAGACCCAGTACTTC.

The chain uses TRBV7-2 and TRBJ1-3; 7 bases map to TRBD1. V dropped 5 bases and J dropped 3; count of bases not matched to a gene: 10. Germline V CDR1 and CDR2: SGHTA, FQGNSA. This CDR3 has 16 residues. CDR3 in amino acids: CASSLNRQGGGNTIYF. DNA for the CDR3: TGTGCCAGCAGCCTAAACCGACAGGGCGGTGGAAACACCATATATTTT.

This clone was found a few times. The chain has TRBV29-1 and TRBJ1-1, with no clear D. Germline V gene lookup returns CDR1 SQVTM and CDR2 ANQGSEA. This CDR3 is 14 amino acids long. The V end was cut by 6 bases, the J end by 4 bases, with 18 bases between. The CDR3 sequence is CSVDQIFSTTEAFF. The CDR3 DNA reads TGCAGCGTGGATCAGATTTTCTCCACCACTGAAGCTTTCTTT.

For the CDR3, the DNA is TGCGCCAGCAGCCAAGCGGGAGGCGAGCAAGAGACCCAGTACTTC. Translated, it gives CASSQAGGEQETQYF. J is TRBJ2-5 and V is TRBV4-1, with 7 bases fitting TRBD2. From germline, CDR1 is MGHRA and CDR2 YSYEKL. J was trimmed by 2 bases and V by 1 base; bases with no gene match: 4. The CDR3 runs 15 residues.

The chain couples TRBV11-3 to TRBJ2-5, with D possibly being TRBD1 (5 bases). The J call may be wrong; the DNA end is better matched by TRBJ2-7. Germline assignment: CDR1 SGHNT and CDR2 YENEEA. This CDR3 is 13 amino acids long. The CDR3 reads CASSLPQGHEQYF. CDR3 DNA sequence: TGTGCCAGCAGCTTACCCCAGGGTCACGAGCAGTACTTC.

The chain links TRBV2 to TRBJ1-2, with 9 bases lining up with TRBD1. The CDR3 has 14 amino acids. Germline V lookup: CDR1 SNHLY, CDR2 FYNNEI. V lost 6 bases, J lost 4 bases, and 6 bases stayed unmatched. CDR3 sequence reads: CASRQTGGAYGYTF. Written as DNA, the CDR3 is TGTGCCAGCAGGCAGACAGGGGGAGCCTATGGCTACACCTTC.

The CDR3 sequence: CASSSGLRTNSPLHF. The CDR3 nucleotides read TGTGCCAGCAGTTCCGGACTGAGGACTAATTCACCCCTCCACTTT. The rearrangement links TRBV7-9 to TRBJ1-6; D unresolved. Trimming removed 6 bases from V and 6 bases from J, with 15 bases in between. Per germline, CDR1 SEHNR and CDR2 FQNEAQ (reference sequence). The CDR3 runs to 15 residues.